This TCR beta chain was identified in a study of T cell responses to AZD1222 COVID-19 vaccine (dated by TCRdb to about 2021). In terms of the full investigation: A total of 233 trial participants underwent TCR sequencing, of whom more than 200 had received two doses of AZD1222 and about 26 had received two doses of the MenACWY control vaccine. Trial participants were enrolled into age subgroups of 18-55, 56-69 and 70-plus years, which contained 148, 28 and 57 TCR-sequenced participants, respectively.

The CDR3 regions of human TCRbeta chains were subjected to immunosequencing. From the authors' description of their analysis: TCRs in the repertoires were matched against a reference library of SARS-CoV-2-specific TCRs that had been generated with the MIRA antigen-specificity platform. Breadth meant the fraction of unique TCRs that were SARS-CoV-2-associated, whereas depth meant the fraction of total T cells that were SARS-CoV-2-associated. Each spike-specific TCR was assigned to its reactive spike region and to a CD4 or CD8 class using the MIRA data. Log10-transformed breadth and depth values were compared by one-way ANOVA with Sidak's multiple comparisons tests. TCRdb retrieved this table from immuneACCESS and kept in-frame rearrangements only. Not all clones are present; in checked studies, unresolved V genes account for under half, and no reason is known for the remainder. V, J and clone size are taken as reported in that table, and D and trimming were inferred from the DNA itself. The sample records roughly 120,000 clones, 88% of which are singletons. The top ten clones comprise around 13% of the sample.

Of note for this clone: The antigen it binds to is not known. Per-base qualities were not stored, and no clone one base away is much larger.

The intended sense of this specimen's time point label: baseline before first vaccination. The treatment or condition label, as the study defines it: meningococcal conjugate vaccine given as trial control. The vaccinee samples were drawn from two UK trials, COV001 and COV002, one of which was a single-blind randomized controlled phase 2/3 trial testing AZD1222 (ChAdOx1 nCoV-19) in healthy adults. For TCRbeta chain sequencing, PBMC samples from trial participants were taken at day 0 and at day 28 after the second dose. The study at large found these results: The 56-69-year group was small, and its depth increase did not reach significance, likely because of low power. Participants were mostly white British and included more females than males, and it was suggested by the authors that clonal diversity may have been underestimated. Conclusions about previously exposed vaccinees are limited, since just a handful of AZD1222 recipients were seropositive for SARS-CoV-2 at baseline. The vaccine-associated CD4 TCRs covered the entire spike protein, and the dominant responses fell in regions 160-218 and 743-854. A significant rise in spike-specific TCR breadth and depth was observed after two AZD1222 doses relative to day 0 and relative to MenACWY recipients. Nearly half of unique spike-specific TCRs reportedly recognized epitopes outside regions mutated in the B.1.351 and B.1.1.7 variants. No day 14 peak-response samples were available, so repertoires were characterized only after the peak T cell response.

CDR1 and CDR2 were assigned from the germline V gene as MDHEN and SYDVKM. The CDR3, cysteine through phenylalanine, is 13 amino acids long. Kept here is only the CDR3 DNA, which spans 39 bases and is read in frame from base 1. V trim: 4 bases; J trim: 10 bases; unmatched bases: 6. The V gene is TRBV28 and the J gene is TRBJ2-1; TRBD2 lines up with 8 middle nucleotides. The sequencing used peripheral blood, collected on day 0 of MenACWY control vaccination. This TCR was recovered from an adult in good health. The CDR3 protein is CASSSPGGKEQFF. The nucleotides are TGTGCCAGCAGTTCACCGGGGGGGAAAGAGCAGTTCTTC. Extended through the reference TRBV28 and TRBJ2-1 proteins, this CDR3 yields the full variable domain: DVKVTQSSRYLVKRTGEKVFLECVQDMDHENMFWYRQDPGLGLRLIYFSYDVKMKEKGDIPEGYSVSREKKERFSLILESASTNQTSMYLCASSSPGGKEQFFGPGTRLTVL.